This T cell receptor (beta chain) came from a study of T-cell memory formation after mild COVID-19. Study summary: The study found TCR clusters largely donor specific.

5'RACE with constant-segment primers yielded barcoded, UMI-tagged TCR alpha and TCR beta cDNA libraries. From the 5' RACE reads, TCRdb called clonotypes with MiXCR, one entry per CDR3 protein. The sample has some 340,000 distinct CDR3 sequences, under 15% seen once. This CDR3 is built from 14 residues. With 5 bases removed from V and 2 bases from J, the gap between germline ends came to 12 bases. CDR1 is SGHRS, CDR2 YFSETQ, per germline. The TCR originated in a man younger than 35 who had mild COVID-19 (a few samples of this study predate the infection). Cell type and time point are not known. The material sequenced was PBMCs or a T cell subset sorted from them (not recorded which). The rearrangement uses TRBV5-1 and TRBJ2-3; D remains ambiguous. CDR3 in amino acids: CASSRHENTDTQYF. Here the CDR3 DNA reads TGCGCCAGCAGTCGACATGAAAACACAGATACGCAGTATTTT.